This T cell receptor beta chain derives from a study of OX40 agonist ivuxolimab in advanced cancers. Study summary: Two patients with cutaneous melanoma and one with hepatocellular carcinoma, three in total, showed partial responses. Study outcomes and limitations: Relative to CD4+ cells, CD8+ T cells on average had more expanded clones.

In the case of this clone: The antigen is not known.

Data came from immunoSEQ multiplex PCR; TCRdb stores just in-frame clones and leaves some out. The sample shows some 50,000 clones, around 88% of them seen only once. The CDR3 spans 13 residues. Germline lookup yields CDR1 LNHDA and CDR2 SQIVND (reference sequence). The V end was cut by 3 bases, the J end by 0 bases, with 5 bases between. J is TRBJ1-1 and V is TRBV19; no reliable D call. Sequencing used CD4+ or CD8+ T cells sorted from blood, obtained in a trial of the OX40 agonist ivuxolimab. The TCR comes from an adult with an advanced solid tumor such as melanoma, head and neck, liver or kidney cancer. The CDR3 DNA is TGTGCCAGTAGTATCTCGTTGAACACTGAAGCTTTCTTT. Protein: CASSISLNTEAFF. Supplemented by reference TRBV19 and TRBJ1-1, the full variable domain reads DGGITQSPKYLFRKEGQNVTLSCEQNLNHDAMYWYRQDPGQGLRLIYYSQIVNDFQKGDIAEGYSVSREKKESFPLTVTSAQKNPTAFYLCASSISLNTEAFFGQGTRLTVV.